This T cell receptor (beta chain) was retrieved from a study of T-cell reconstitution after alpha-beta-depleted transplantation in children. Study findings and constraints: T-cell counts and diversity were attributed mostly to newly produced T cells one year after transplant. Surviving recipient T cells and thymic progenitors underlay high day-60 TCRbeta diversity in some patients. The origin of alpha-beta T cells about two months after transplant was reportedly several hundred expanded graft clones.

This clonotype occurred many times. What it binds is not known. V was cut by 7 bases and J by 0 bases, with 10 bases left in between. The CDR3 is 13 amino acids. Preparing the TCRbeta library involved the use of unique molecular identifiers. TCRdb itself ran the PCR reads through MiXCR, one entry per CDR3 protein. The sample holds around 270,000 distinct CDR3 sequences, roughly 9.1% seen once. The input for sequencing was PBMCs, taken before TCRalphabeta/CD19-depleted stem cell transplant. This TCR was sampled from a boy under three years old with acute myeloid leukemia, due to receive a stem cell transplant. The chain has TRBV12-3 or TRBV12-4 and TRBJ2-7, with D uncertain. The CDR3 DNA reads TGTGCCAGCACCCCGGAAAGCTCCTACGAGCAGTACTTC. Amino acids: CASTPESSYEQYF.